This TCR beta chain was identified during a study of T cells after yellow fever vaccination. With respect to this clonotype: Its antigen is undetermined.

Overall study findings and caveats: Peaking faster, on day 5 versus 15, the secondary response was nonetheless weaker. There was a small share of clonotypes that showed up in both the CD4 and CD8 compartments. Subsequent to the booster, the majority of primary-vaccination clones reappeared (around 95% CD4, around 85% CD8).

V trimming: 2 bases; J trimming: 5 bases; junction bases outside the gene matches: 9. The CDR3 covers 15 residues. Looked up from germline, CDR1 is SGHRS and CDR2 is YFSETQ. MiXCR, applied by TCRdb to the 5' RACE reads, yields one record per CDR3 protein. The sample holds a few hundred thousand distinct CDR3 sequences, around 16% seen once. This TCR came from a man between 18 and 35 years old who received the YFV17D yellow fever vaccine. Here the sequenced sample was PBMCs, taken about 5 days after the first yellow fever vaccination. The chain combines TRBV5-1 with TRBJ2-5, with 7 bases fitting TRBD2. The CDR3 protein is CASSFSTSERETQYF. CDR3 nucleotides: TGCGCCAGCAGCTTTAGTACTAGCGAGCGGGAGACCCAGTACTTC.